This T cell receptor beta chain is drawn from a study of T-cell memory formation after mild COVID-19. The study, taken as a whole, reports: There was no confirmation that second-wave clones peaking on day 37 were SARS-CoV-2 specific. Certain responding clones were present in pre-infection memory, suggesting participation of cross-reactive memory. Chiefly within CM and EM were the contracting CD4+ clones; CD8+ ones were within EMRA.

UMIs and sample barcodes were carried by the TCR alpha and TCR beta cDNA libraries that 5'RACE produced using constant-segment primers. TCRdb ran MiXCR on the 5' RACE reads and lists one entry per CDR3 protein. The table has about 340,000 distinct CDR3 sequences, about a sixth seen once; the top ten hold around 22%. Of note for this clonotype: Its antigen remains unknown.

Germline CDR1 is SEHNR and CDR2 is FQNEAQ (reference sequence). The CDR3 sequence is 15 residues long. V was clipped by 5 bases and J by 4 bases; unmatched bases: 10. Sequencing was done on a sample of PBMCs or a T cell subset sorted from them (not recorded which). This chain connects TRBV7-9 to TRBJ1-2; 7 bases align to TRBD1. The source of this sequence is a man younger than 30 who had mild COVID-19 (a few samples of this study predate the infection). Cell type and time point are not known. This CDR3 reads CASSRLDRDGYGYTF. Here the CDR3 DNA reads TGTGCCAGCAGCCGATTAGACAGGGACGGCTATGGCTACACCTTC. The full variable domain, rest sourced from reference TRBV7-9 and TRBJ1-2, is DTGVSQNPRHKITKRGQNVTFRCDPISEHNRLYWYRQTLGQGPEFLTYFQNEAQLEKSRLLSDRFSAERPKGSFSTLEIQRTEQGDSAMYLCASSRLDRDGYGYTFGSGTRLTVV.